The 28 T cell receptor beta chains listed next were all sequenced from one sample in a study of T cell changes during pregnancy in multiple sclerosis. Assay: immunoSEQ multiplex PCR; the TCRdb copy retains only in-frame clones and omits some. The sample includes tens of thousands of clones, nearly 90% of them seen just once. The sequenced sample was CD4+ T cells from peripheral blood mononuclear cells, obtained in the second trimester of pregnancy. The receptors derive from a female donor with multiple sclerosis, enrolled in a pregnancy study.

The V and J genes are TRBV29-1 and TRBJ1-4; D perhaps matches TRBD1 (5 bases). The CDR3 has 12 residues. Germline V gene sequence: CDR1 SQVTM, CDR2 ANQGSEA. V lost 4 bases and J lost 5, with 8 bases in between. The DNA of the CDR3 is TGCAGCGTTGGGGGCCTGAATGAAAAACTGTTTTTT. This sequence encodes CSVGGLNEKLFF.

The V call is TRBV27, the J call TRBJ2-7, with D perhaps TRBD2 (7 bases). The CDR3 has 15 amino acids. V lost 0 bases and J lost 3, with 12 bases in between. Germline-derived CDR1 and CDR2 are MNHEY and SMNVEV (reference sequence). DNA for the CDR3: TGTGCCAGCAGTTTATCCGGGGGGCTCAACTACGAGCAGTACTTC. Its protein product is CASSLSGGLNYEQYF.

The chain recombines TRBV19 with TRBJ1-1; a weak D match, TRBD1 (6 bases). The CDR3 runs 13 residues. Germline V lookup: CDR1 LNHDA, CDR2 SQIVND (reference sequence). V lost 4 bases and J lost 8, with 14 bases in between. Here the CDR3 reads CASSTLSGTEAFF. The CDR3 nucleotides read TGTGCCAGTAGTACCCTGTCCGGGACAGAAGCTTTCTTT.

V and J are TRBV5-5 and TRBJ1-5, with a tentative D call TRBD1 (6 bases). From germline, CDR1 is SGHKS and CDR2 YYEKEE (reference sequence). Trimming pared 0 bases from V and 4 bases from J, leaving 11 bases between. The CDR3 is made up of 15 amino acids. The CDR3: CASSLADSSNQPQHF. DNA for the CDR3: TGTGCCAGCAGCTTGGCGGACAGTTCAAATCAGCCCCAGCATTTT.

CDR3 nucleotide sequence: TGTGCCAGCAGTGCCGAGCGGGGGTCCTACGAGCAGTACTTC. It is translated as CASSAERGSYEQYF. V and J are TRBV6-1 and TRBJ2-7; 8 bases are shared with TRBD2. Germline CDR1 reads MNHNS; CDR2 reads SASEGT. This CDR3 comprises 14 residues. Trimming at V came to 4 bases and at J to 1 base, leaving 3 bases not matched to a gene.

V and J are TRBV19 and TRBJ2-7; D gene ambiguous. The V and J ends lost 3 bases and 0 bases respectively, with 6 bases between them. Germline-derived CDR1 and CDR2 are LNHDA and SQIVND (reference sequence). This CDR3 is 13 amino acids long. The CDR3 is CASSMTFSYEQYF. DNA of the CDR3: TGTGCCAGTAGTATGACTTTCTCCTACGAGCAGTACTTC.

This clone was detected only once. The same CDR3 arises from other DNA sequences in this sample as well. The V gene is TRBV7-2, the J gene TRBJ2-5; TRBD1 aligns across 7 bases. The germline V gene has CDR1 SGHTA and CDR2 FQGNSA. Trimming removed 5 bases from V and 2 bases from J; junction bases left unmatched: 2. The CDR3 is 13 amino acids. The CDR3 region is CASSRGQQETQYF. The CDR3, as DNA: TGTGCCAGCAGCAGGGGACAGCAAGAGACCCAGTACTTC.

V and J are TRBV18 and TRBJ2-3; possibly TRBD2 for D (6 bases). Germline V gene sequence: CDR1 KGHSH, CDR2 LQKENI. The CDR3 is made up of 14 amino acids. V gave up 5 bases and J gave up 0 bases, with 9 bases separating them. The CDR3, as DNA: TGTGCCAGCTCAACCGGGACTAGCACAGATACGCAGTATTTT. It specifies CASSTGTSTDTQYF. Looking up the rest from reference TRBV18 and TRBJ2-3 gives the full variable domain: NAGVMQNPRHLVRRRGQEARLRCSPMKGHSHVYWYRQLPEEGLKFMVYLQKENIIDESGMPKERFSAEFPKEGPSILRIQQVVRGDSAAYFCASSTGTSTDTQYFGPGTRLTVL.

The chain carries TRBV4-1 and TRBJ1-4; D unresolved. The CDR3 consists of 12 residues. Germline CDR1 MGHRA, CDR2 YSYEKL. Trimming took off 4 bases at V and 7 bases at J, with 7 bases between the two ends. The CDR3 DNA reads as TGCGCCAGCAGCCGTGAGTTTGAAAAACTGTTTTTT. It codes for CASSREFEKLFF.

The V gene is TRBV4-1, the J gene TRBJ2-7; D uncertain. The CDR3 contains 16 residues. Germline lookup yields CDR1 MGHRA and CDR2 YSYEKL. V dropped 4 bases and J dropped 4 bases, with 20 bases sitting between them. The CDR3 DNA is TGCGCCAGCAGCCCGACGTGGTCCAGGTCAGCATACGAGCAGTACTTC. Translating gives CASSPTWSRSAYEQYF.

This clone showed up just a few times. This chain links TRBV4-3 with TRBJ1-1; D unresolved. The CDR3 has 13 amino acids. Germline V lookup: CDR1 LGHNA, CDR2 YSLEER. V dropped 3 bases and J dropped 3 bases, with 8 bases sitting between them. Here the CDR3 DNA reads TGCGCCAGCAGCCACGGGGTCCACACTGAAGCTTTCTTT. Its protein is CASSHGVHTEAFF.

The J gene is TRBJ2-7, the V gene TRBV7-9, with D possibly being TRBD1 (5 bases). V was shortened by 0 bases and J by 3 bases, with 6 bases between the two germline ends. The CDR3 consists of 13 residues. Germline loops: CDR1 SEHNR, CDR2 FQNEAQ (reference sequence). The CDR3 sequence: CASSLAGDYEQYF. CDR3 sequence (DNA): TGTGCCAGCAGCTTAGCAGGGGACTACGAGCAGTACTTC.

V usage is TRBV7-5 and J usage is TRBJ2-1; TRBD1 was called by the table and not checked on the DNA. TRBV7-5 is flagged as a pseudogene. The CDR3 is made up of 18 amino acids. The CDR3 nucleotides read TGTGCCAGAAGCTTAGGGGGGCCCCCCGACTTACCCTACAATGAGCAGTTCTTC. This codes for CARSLGGPPDLPYNEQFF.

V gene TRBV9 combines with J gene TRBJ2-3; TRBD2 agrees at 9 bases. The junction had 8 bases not matched to a gene; V was cut back by 0 bases and J by 0 bases. Germline CDR1 and CDR2: SGDLS and YYNGEE. This CDR3 is 18 amino acids long. CDR3: CASSVGGLAGGSTDTQYF. Written as DNA, the CDR3 is TGTGCCAGCAGCGTAGGAGGGCTGGCGGGAGGGAGCACAGATACGCAGTATTTT.

The chain recombines TRBV5-1 with TRBJ2-1, with 7 nucleotides matching TRBD2. V shed 5 bases, J shed 5 bases, and the junction held 7 bases outside the gene matches. Per germline, CDR1 SGHRS and CDR2 YFSETQ. The CDR3 is made up of 14 amino acids. The DNA of the CDR3 is TGCGCCAGCAGTCTGGGGGGGTTCAACAATGAGCAGTTCTTC. Translating it yields CASSLGGFNNEQFF.

This clone was observed a handful of times. The chain has TRBV7-2 and TRBJ1-2, with D perhaps matching TRBD1 (5 bases). Germline V gives CDR1 SGHTA, CDR2 FQGNSA. This CDR3 comprises 13 residues. Trimming took off 2 bases at V and 5 bases at J, with 9 bases between the two ends. CDR3 sequence (DNA): TGTGCCAGCAGCTTAAAGGGGTGGTATGGCTACACCTTC. It is translated as CASSLKGWYGYTF.

The V call is TRBV7-2, the J call TRBJ2-5, with 7 nucleotides matching TRBD1. With V trimmed by 5 bases and J by 4 bases, 4 bases remained unmatched. Germline CDR1 and CDR2: SGHTA and FQGNSA. There are 13 residues in the CDR3. The CDR3 protein is CASSLWDRETQYF. CDR3 nucleotides: TGTGCCAGCAGCCTGTGGGACAGAGAGACCCAGTACTTC.

The genes are TRBV10-1 and TRBJ1-5; possible D gene TRBD1, 6 bases. With 7 bases removed from V and 1 base from J, the gap between germline ends came to 17 bases. The CDR3 loop spans 16 amino acids. Germline assignment: CDR1 WNHNN and CDR2 SYGVQD (reference sequence). The CDR3 sequence is CASNIEGGRSNQPQHF. In nucleotides, the CDR3 is TGCGCCAGCAACATCGAAGGGGGACGGAGCAATCAGCCCCAGCATTTT.

The chain couples TRBV19 to TRBJ2-5; 12 nucleotides match TRBD2. This CDR3 is 17 amino acids long. With 4 bases clipped from V and 4 bases from J, the junction kept 10 bases outside the gene matches. Germline V CDR1 and CDR2: LNHDA, SQIVND (reference sequence). CDR3 coding DNA: TGTGCCAGTAGTAAAAGACTAGCGGGAGTCCTGGGAGAGACCCAGTACTTC. Protein sequence: CASSKRLAGVLGETQYF.

The CDR3 sequence is CASKTGTGGTGELFF. Here the CDR3 DNA reads TGTGCCAGCAAAACCGGGACAGGGGGCACCGGGGAGCTGTTTTTT. This chain connects TRBV28 to TRBJ2-2; the match to TRBD1 covers 11 bases. The germline CDR1 and CDR2 sequences are MDHEN and SYDVKM. The CDR3 consists of 15 residues. Trimming removed 7 bases from V and 4 bases from J; junction bases left unmatched: 5.

The chain has TRBV7-9 and TRBJ2-7, with a tentative D call TRBD1 (5 bases). Per the germline V gene, CDR1 is SEHNR and CDR2 is FQNEAQ (reference sequence). The CDR3 length is 13 residues. V was shortened by 6 bases and J by 5 bases, with 14 bases between the two germline ends. Written as DNA, the CDR3 is TGTGCCAGCAGTTACAACTCAGGGAACGAGCAGTACTTC. It encodes CASSYNSGNEQYF.

This chain links TRBV25-1 with TRBJ2-2, with 8 bases that match TRBD2. V gave up 7 bases and J gave up 2 bases; unmatched junction bases: 3. Germline values: CDR1 MGHDK, CDR2 SYGVNS. CDR3 length equals 14 residues. Here the CDR3 DNA reads TGTGCCAGCACGGCGGGAGGTAACACCGGGGAGCTGTTTTTT. This sequence encodes CASTAGGNTGELFF.

The V gene is TRBV6-6, the J gene TRBJ2-7; 7 nucleotides match TRBD1. CDR3 size: 14 residues. V lost 5 bases to trimming and J lost 4 bases; unmatched junction nucleotides: 8. CDR1 is MNHNY and CDR2 is SVGAGI in the germline V gene (reference sequence). CDR3 bases: TGTGCCAGCAGTCGGACAGGAGCTTGGTACGAGCAGTACTTC. Protein: CASSRTGAWYEQYF.

As to this clone: Its ends do not fully match the called genes, so a read error is possible. CDR3 sequence reads: CASSPNSGGGNEQFF. The CDR3 DNA reads as TGTGCTAGCAGCCCAAATAGCGGGGGAGGAAATGAGCAGTTCTTC. The chain combines TRBV7-7 with TRBJ2-1; 9 bases match TRBD2. This CDR3 contains 15 residues. Germline values: CDR1 SSHAT, CDR2 FNYEAQ (reference sequence).

The chain has TRBV25-1 and TRBJ2-3, with TRBD1 as a possible D gene (7 bases). The CDR3 runs to 15 residues. The germline CDR1 and CDR2 sequences are MGHDK and SYGVNS. Trimming took off 11 bases at V and 1 base at J, with 19 bases between the two ends. The CDR3 is CAGTTSRGGTDTQYF. The DNA for the CDR3 is TGTGCCGGCACCACCTCCAGGGGGGGCACAGATACGCAGTATTTT. Full variable domain (rest looked up from reference TRBV25-1 and TRBJ2-3): EADIYQTPRYLVIGTGKKITLECSQTMGHDKMYWYQQDPGMELHLIHYSYGVNSTEKGDLSSESTVSRIRTEHFPLTLESARPSHTSQYLCAGTTSRGGTDTQYFGPGTRLTVL.

The chain couples TRBV29-1 to TRBJ2-7; TRBD2 matches at 9 bases. After removal of 4 bases from V and 4 bases from J, the junction contained 5 bases not matched to a gene. Germline loops: CDR1 SQVTM, CDR2 ANQGSEA. There are 13 residues in the CDR3. CDR3 bases: TGCAGCGTTGGTGCGGGAGGGCAATACGAGCAGTACTTC. This gives the protein CSVGAGGQYEQYF.

This chain links TRBV5-4 with TRBJ2-1; 9 bases line up with TRBD2. Trimming cost V 4 bases and J 4 bases; bases outside gene matches: 6. This CDR3 has 15 residues. Germline-derived CDR1 and CDR2 are SGHNT and YYREEE (reference sequence). CDR3 in DNA: TGTGCCAGCAGCCAGCGAGCGGGGGGATACAATGAGCAGTTCTTC. Translating it yields CASSQRAGGYNEQFF.

This chain uses TRBV6-6 with TRBJ2-7; 10 bases align to TRBD1. Germline CDR1 reads MNHNY; CDR2 reads SVGAGI (reference sequence). The trim removed 6 bases at V and 7 bases at J, leaving 3 bases unmatched. The CDR3 is 12 residues long. CDR3 nucleotides: TGTGCCAGCAGCGACAGGGGGCGGGAGCAGTACTTC. Translation: CASSDRGREQYF.